This TCR beta chain was sequenced in a study of glioma-infiltrating T cells. Using RNA template, CDR3s of TCR alpha and beta were amplified with iRepertoire arm-PCR. Tissue mRNA or PBMC total RNA, roughly 100-400 ng, went into one-step reverse transcription and amplification. TCRdb re-analysed the multiplex PCR reads in MiXCR, keeping a single row per CDR3 protein. In the table there are around 150,000 distinct CDR3 sequences, about 39% of which are singletons. Broader study findings: Non-neoplastic patients had below-expected tissue-blood divergence, while all gliomas exceeded expectation.

Concerning this clonotype itself: As yet, its antigen is unknown.

Sequencing was done on a sample of glioma tissue, nonneoplastic brain tissue, or PBMCs (not recorded which). The TCR originated in a human donor with low-grade glioma or glioblastoma, undergoing nonglioma brain surgery, or in good health (not recorded which).

The CDR3 bases are TGTGCCAGCTCACCTCCCGACAGGACGGGCTATGGCTACACCTTC. Its protein is CASSPPDRTGYGYTF. The chain is built from TRBV18 and TRBJ1-2, with D perhaps matching TRBD1 (6 bases). V was pared by 3 bases and J by 4 bases, with 15 bases between. Germline V gives CDR1 KGHSH, CDR2 LQKENI. This CDR3 has 15 residues. The variable domain in full, completed from reference TRBV18 and TRBJ1-2, reads NAGVMQNPRHLVRRRGQEARLRCSPMKGHSHVYWYRQLPEEGLKFMVYLQKENIIDESGMPKERFSAEFPKEGPSILRIQQVVRGDSAAYFCASSPPDRTGYGYTFGSGTRLTVV.